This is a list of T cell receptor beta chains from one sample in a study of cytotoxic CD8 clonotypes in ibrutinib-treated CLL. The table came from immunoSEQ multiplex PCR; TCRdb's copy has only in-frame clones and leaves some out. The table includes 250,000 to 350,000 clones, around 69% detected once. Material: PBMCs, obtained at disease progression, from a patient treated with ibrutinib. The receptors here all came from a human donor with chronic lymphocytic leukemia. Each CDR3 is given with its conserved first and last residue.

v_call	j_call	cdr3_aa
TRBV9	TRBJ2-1	CASSGSYNEQFF
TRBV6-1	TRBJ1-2	CASSIRGAGYTF
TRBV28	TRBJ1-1	CASSWHTEAFF
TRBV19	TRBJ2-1	CASSPLTTGDEQFF
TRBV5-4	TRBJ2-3	CASSLGTSGTDTQYF
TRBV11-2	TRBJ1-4	CASSFVGTGGEKLFF
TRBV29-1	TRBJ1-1	CSVGRGNTEAFF
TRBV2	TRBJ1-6	CASRTDAGSPLHF
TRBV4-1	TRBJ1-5	CASSNRDRGGQPQHF
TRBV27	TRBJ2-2	CASGTGTRNTGELFF
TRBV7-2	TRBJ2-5	CASSLARGGAGTQYF
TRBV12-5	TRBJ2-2	CASGLVLTGSTGELFF
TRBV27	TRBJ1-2	CASSLGGSYGYTF
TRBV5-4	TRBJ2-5	CASSQRTGGKETQYF
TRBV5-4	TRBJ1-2	CASSLAVAPYGYTF
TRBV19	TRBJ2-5	CASSIGFGTANQETQYF
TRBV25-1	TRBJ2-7	CASSGWAYEQYF
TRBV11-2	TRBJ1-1	CASSRKELDTEAFF
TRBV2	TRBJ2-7	CASSEATGAYEQYF
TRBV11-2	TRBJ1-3	CASSLARLRAAGNTIYF
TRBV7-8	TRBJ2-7	CASSEDRSYEQYF
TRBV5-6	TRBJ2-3	CASRLFASGGTDTQYF
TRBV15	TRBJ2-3	CATSRENQRDTQYF
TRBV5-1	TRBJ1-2	CASRHRGGADGYTF
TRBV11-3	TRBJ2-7	CASSSGTGSSYEQYF
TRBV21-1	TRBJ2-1	CASSPTGLVKFF
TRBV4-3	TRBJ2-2	CASSHTGILTGELFF
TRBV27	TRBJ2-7	CASKGSASYEQYF
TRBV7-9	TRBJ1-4	CASSLGESDEKLFF
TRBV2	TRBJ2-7	CASRDQYEQYF
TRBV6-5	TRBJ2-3	CASSYRALGPDTQYF
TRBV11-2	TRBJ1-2	CASSLDRAGDGYTF
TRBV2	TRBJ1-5	CASRSRGLGNQPQHF
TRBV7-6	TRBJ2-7	CASSQDRVGEQYF
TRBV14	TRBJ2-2	CASGTIRSGELFF
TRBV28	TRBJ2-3	CASRIGGGSTDTQYF
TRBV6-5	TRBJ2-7	CASSWTLRTGNYEQYF
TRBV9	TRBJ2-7	CASSVSGGTEQYF
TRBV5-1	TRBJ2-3	CASSRLEGTDTQYF
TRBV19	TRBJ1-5	CASSIGRSNQPQHF
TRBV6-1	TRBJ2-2	CASTTASPNTGELFF
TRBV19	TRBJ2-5	CASSISGGKETQYF
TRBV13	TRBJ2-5	CASSNPGQGKETQYF
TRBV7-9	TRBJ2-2	CASSPWDRLNTGELFF
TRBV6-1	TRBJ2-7	CASRGGGYEQYF
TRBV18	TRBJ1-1	CASSLTTGEAFF
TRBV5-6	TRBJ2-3	CASSSATSGGTTDTQYF
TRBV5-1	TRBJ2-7	CASSHWPGGSSYEQYF
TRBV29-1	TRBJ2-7	CSVYDRGYEQYF
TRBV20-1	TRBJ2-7	CSASTTYEQYF
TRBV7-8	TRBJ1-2	CASSLAERTFDYGYTF
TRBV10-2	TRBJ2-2	CASSESEFTGELFF
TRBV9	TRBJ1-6	CASSAPAGTGKNSPLHF
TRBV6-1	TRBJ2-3	CASSEARLAGTQYF
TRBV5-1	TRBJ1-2	CASSLVGSVQVRASDNYGYTF
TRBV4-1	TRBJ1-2	CASSQDGTGARHYGYTF
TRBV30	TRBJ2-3	CACPERETDTQYF
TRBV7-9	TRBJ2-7	CASSHIGSGRNEQYF
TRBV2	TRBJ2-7	CASSDPSGGVYEQYF